This T cell receptor (beta chain) was profiled in a study of Ad26.COV2.S vaccination and SARS-CoV-2 variants. For the study at large: Each vaccinee took Ad26.COV2.S intramuscularly, once or twice 56 days apart. General observations from the study: Measures of TCR breadth and depth may have fallen short of total T cell responses.

Using immunoSEQ multiplex PCR, the repertoire was profiled, and TCRdb retains in-frame clones only, with some absent. This table has about 440,000 clones, roughly 87% appearing once. As regards this clone: Antigen: not known.

Treatment indicated: some 20 received Ad26.COV2.S at low or high dose, single or two shots; about five received placebo; per-sample allocation not given. Sampling was done on day 63 after the first vaccine or placebo injection. In Boston, an adult donor aged 18-55 years took part. Trimming cost V 5 bases and J 2 bases; bases outside gene matches: 8. Germline loops: CDR1 LGHDT, CDR2 YNNKEL (reference sequence). The CDR3 totals 15 residues. This TCR was sampled from a person between 18 and 60 years old who received the Ad26.COV2.S COVID-19 vaccine or a placebo. Sample: peripheral blood, taken in a trial of Ad26.COV2.S vaccine versus placebo. This chain joins TRBV3-1 (or the pseudogene TRBV3-2) and TRBJ2-7, with 8 bases fitting TRBD1. The CDR3: CASSSAGQGPYEQYF. CDR3 DNA sequence: TGTGCCAGCAGCTCCGCAGGACAGGGACCCTACGAGCAGTACTTC.